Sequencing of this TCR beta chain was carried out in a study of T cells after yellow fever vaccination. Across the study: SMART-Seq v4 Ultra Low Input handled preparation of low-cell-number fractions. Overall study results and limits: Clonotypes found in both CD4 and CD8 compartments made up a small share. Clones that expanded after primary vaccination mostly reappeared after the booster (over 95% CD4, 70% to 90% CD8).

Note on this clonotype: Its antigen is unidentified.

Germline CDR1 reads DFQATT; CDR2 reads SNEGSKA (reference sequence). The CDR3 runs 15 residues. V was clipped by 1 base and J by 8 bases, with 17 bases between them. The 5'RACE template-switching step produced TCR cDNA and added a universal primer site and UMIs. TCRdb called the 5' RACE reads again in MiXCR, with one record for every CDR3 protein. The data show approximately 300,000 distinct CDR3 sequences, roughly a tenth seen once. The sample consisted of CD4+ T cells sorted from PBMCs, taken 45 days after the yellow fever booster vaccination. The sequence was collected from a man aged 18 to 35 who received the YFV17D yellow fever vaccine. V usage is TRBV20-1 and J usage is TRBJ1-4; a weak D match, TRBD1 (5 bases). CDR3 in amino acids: CSARVGTSPAEKLFF. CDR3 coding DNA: TGCAGTGCTAGAGTAGGGACCTCTCCCGCCGAAAAACTGTTTTTT.